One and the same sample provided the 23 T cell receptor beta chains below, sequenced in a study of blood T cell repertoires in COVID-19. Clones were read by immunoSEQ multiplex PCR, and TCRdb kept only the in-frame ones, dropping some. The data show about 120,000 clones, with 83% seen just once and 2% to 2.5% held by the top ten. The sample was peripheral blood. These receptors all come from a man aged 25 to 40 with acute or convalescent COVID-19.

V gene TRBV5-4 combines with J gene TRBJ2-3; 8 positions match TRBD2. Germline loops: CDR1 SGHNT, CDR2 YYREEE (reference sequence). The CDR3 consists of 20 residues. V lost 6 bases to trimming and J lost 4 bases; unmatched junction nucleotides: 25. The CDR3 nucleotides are TGTGCCAGCAATTCGCAGGAGGGGAGTAGCGGGGACCTAGGCCCAGATACGCAGTATTTT. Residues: CASNSQEGSSGDLGPDTQYF.

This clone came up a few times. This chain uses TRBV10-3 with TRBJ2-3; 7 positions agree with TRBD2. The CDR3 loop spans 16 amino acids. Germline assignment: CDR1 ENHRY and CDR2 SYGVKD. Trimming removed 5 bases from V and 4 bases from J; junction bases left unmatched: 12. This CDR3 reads CAISRGGAGNPDTQYF. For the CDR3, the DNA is TGTGCCATCAGTAGAGGTGGAGCGGGGAACCCAGATACGCAGTATTTT.

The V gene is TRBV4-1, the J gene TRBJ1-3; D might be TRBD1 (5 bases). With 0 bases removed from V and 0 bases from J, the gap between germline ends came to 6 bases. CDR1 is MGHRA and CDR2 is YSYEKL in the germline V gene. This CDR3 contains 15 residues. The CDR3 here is CASSQDRGSGNTIYF. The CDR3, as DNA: TGCGCCAGCAGCCAAGATAGGGGCTCTGGAAACACCATATATTTT.

CDR3 sequence: CAWSVHGRGNNQPQHF. CDR3 bases: TGTGCCTGGAGTGTACACGGTAGGGGGAATAATCAGCCCCAGCATTTT. The V and J genes are TRBV30 and TRBJ1-5; tentative D call: TRBD1 (6 bases). The CDR3 runs to 16 residues. Germline V gene data show CDR1 as GTSNPN and CDR2 as SVGIG (reference sequence). V lost 0 bases, J lost 4 bases, and 16 bases lay in between.

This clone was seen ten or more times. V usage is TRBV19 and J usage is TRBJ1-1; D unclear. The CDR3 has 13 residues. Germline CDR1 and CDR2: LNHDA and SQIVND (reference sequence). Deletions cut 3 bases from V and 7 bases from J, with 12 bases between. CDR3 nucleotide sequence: TGTGCCAGTAGTATTCTTTCTTCGGGTGAAGCTTTCTTT. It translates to CASSILSSGEAFF.

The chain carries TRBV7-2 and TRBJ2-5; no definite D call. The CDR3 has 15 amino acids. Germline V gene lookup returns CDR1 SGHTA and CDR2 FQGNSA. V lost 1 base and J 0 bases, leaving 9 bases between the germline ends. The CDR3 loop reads CASSLGGSHQETQYF. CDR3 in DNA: TGTGCCAGCAGCTTAGGCGGCAGCCACCAAGAGACCCAGTACTTC. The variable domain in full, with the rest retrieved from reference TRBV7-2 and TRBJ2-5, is GAGVSQSPSNKVTEKGKDVELRCDPISGHTALYWYRQSLGQGLEFLIYFQGNSAPDKSGLPSDRFSAERTGGSVSTLTIQRTQQEDSAVYLCASSLGGSHQETQYFGPGTRLLVL.

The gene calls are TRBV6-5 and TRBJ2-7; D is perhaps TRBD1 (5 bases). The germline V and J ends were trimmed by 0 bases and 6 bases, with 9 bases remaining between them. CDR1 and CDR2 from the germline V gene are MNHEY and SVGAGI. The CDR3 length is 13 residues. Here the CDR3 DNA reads TGTGCCAGCAGTTACTCGGGGCCCGTCGAGCAGTACGTC. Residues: CASSYSGPVEQYV.

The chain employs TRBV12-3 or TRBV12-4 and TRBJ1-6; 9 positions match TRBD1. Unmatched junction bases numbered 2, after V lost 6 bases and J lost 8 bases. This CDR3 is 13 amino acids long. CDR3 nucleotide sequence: TGTGCCAGCAGGGGACAGGGAGATTCACCCCTCCACTTT. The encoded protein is CASRGQGDSPLHF.

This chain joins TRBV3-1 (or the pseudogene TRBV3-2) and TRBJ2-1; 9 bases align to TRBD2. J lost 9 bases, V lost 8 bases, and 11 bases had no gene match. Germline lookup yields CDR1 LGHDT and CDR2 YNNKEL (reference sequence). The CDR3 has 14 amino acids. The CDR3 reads CASERTSGWSEQFF. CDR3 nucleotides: TGTGCCAGCGAAAGAACTAGCGGGTGGAGTGAGCAGTTCTTC.

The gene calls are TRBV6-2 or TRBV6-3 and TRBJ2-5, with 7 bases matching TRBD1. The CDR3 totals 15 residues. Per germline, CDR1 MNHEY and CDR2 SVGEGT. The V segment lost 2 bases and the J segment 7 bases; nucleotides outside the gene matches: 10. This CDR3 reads CASSYRQGPGGTQYF. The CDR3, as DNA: TGTGCCAGCAGTTACCGCCAGGGACCAGGGGGGACCCAGTACTTC.

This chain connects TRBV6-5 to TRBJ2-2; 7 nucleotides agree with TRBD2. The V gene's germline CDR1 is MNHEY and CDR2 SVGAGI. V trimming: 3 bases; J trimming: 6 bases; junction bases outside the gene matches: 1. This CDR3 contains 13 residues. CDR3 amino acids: CASSYAGAGELFF. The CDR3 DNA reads TGTGCCAGCAGTTATGCGGGGGCCGGGGAGCTGTTTTTT.

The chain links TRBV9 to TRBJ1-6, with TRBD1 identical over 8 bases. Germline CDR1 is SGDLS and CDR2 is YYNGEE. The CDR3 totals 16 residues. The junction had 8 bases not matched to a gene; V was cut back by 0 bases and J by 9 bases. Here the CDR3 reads CASSVEMDRAISPLHF. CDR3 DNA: TGTGCCAGCAGCGTAGAGATGGACAGGGCAATTTCACCCCTCCACTTT.

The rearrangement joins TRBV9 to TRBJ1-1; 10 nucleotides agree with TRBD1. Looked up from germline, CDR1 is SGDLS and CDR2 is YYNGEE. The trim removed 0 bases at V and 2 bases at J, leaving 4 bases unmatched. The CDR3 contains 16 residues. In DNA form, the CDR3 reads TGTGCCAGCAGCGTAGGGGACAGGGGTGCAAACACTGAAGCTTTCTTT. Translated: CASSVGDRGANTEAFF.

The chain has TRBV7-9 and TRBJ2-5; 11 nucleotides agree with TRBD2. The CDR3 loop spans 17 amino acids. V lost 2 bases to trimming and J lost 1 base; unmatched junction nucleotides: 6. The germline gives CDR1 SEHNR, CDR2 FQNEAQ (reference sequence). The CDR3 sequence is CASSLSSSGGPQETQYF. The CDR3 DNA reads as TGTGCCAGCAGCTTATCGTCTAGCGGGGGGCCCCAAGAGACCCAGTACTTC.

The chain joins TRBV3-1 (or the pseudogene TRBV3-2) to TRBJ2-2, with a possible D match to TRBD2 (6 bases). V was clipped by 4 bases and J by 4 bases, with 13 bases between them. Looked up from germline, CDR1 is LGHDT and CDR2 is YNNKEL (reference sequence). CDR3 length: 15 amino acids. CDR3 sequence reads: CASSPQGGATGELFF. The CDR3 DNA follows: TGTGCCAGCAGCCCCCAAGGCGGGGCCACCGGGGAGCTGTTTTTT.

CDR3 nucleotides: TGCGCCAGCAGCTCGGGACTAGCGGGGGTGCCTTTATACGAGCAGTACTTC. Protein: CASSSGLAGVPLYEQYF. V and J are TRBV5-1 and TRBJ2-7, with TRBD2 matching 14 bases. The length of the CDR3 is 17 residues. V lost 3 bases, J lost 4 bases, and 9 bases stayed unmatched. Germline CDR1 and CDR2: SGHRS and YFSETQ.

The CDR3 DNA reads as TGTGCCAGCAGTCCGGGCACCGGGGAGCTGTTTTTT. Translating it yields CASSPGTGELFF. The chain couples TRBV4-2 to TRBJ2-2; D gene uncertain. The CDR3 consists of 12 residues. Between the trimmed V and J ends, which lost 6 bases and 4 bases, there was a span of 6 bases. In germline, CDR1 is LGHNA, CDR2 YNFKEQ.

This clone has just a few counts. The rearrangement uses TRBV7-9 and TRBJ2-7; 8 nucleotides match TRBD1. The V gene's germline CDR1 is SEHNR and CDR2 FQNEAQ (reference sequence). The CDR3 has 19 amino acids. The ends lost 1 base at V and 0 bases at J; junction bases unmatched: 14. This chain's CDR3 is CASSLVPGQVLSFSYEQYF. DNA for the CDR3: TGTGCCAGCAGCTTAGTGCCGGGACAGGTCCTATCTTTCTCCTACGAGCAGTACTTC. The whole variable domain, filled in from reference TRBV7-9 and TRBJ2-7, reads DTGVSQNPRHKITKRGQNVTFRCDPISEHNRLYWYRQTLGQGPEFLTYFQNEAQLEKSRLLSDRFSAERPKGSFSTLEIQRTEQGDSAMYLCASSLVPGQVLSFSYEQYFGPGTRLTVT.

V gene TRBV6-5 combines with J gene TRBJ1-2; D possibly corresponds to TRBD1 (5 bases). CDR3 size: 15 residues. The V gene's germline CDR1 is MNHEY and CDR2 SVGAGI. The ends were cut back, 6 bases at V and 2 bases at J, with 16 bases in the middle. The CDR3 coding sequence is TGTGCCAGCAGAGGGTCAGGGAACTTAAACTATGGCTACACCTTC. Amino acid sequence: CASRGSGNLNYGYTF.

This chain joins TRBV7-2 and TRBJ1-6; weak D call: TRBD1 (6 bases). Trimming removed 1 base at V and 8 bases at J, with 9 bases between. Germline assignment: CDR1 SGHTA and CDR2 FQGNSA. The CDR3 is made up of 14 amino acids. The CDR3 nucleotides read TGTGCCAGCAGCTTAGACAGGGAACATTCACCCCTCCACTTT. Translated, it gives CASSLDREHSPLHF.

This chain's CDR3 is CASSYTGVNEKLFF. The CDR3 nucleotides read TGTGCCAGCAGTTACACAGGGGTTAATGAAAAACTGTTTTTT. The chain is built from TRBV6-5 and TRBJ1-4, with 7 bases that match TRBD1. Germline V gene lookup returns CDR1 MNHEY and CDR2 SVGAGI. With 2 bases clipped from V and 4 bases from J, the junction kept 1 base outside the gene matches. CDR3 size: 14 residues.

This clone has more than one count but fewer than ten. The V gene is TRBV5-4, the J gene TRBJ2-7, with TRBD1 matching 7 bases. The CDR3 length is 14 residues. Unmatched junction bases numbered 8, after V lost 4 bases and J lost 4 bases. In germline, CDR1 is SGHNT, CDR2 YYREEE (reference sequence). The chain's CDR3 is CASSIDRVSYEQYF. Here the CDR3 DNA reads TGTGCCAGCAGCATCGACAGGGTGTCTTACGAGCAGTACTTC.

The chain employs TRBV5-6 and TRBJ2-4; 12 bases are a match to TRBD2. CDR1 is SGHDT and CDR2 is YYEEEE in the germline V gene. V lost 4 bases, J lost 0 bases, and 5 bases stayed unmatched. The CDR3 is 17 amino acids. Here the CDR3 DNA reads TGTGCCAGCAGCCAAGGACTAGCGGGAAGAGCCAAAAACATTCAGTACTTC. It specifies CASSQGLAGRAKNIQYF.